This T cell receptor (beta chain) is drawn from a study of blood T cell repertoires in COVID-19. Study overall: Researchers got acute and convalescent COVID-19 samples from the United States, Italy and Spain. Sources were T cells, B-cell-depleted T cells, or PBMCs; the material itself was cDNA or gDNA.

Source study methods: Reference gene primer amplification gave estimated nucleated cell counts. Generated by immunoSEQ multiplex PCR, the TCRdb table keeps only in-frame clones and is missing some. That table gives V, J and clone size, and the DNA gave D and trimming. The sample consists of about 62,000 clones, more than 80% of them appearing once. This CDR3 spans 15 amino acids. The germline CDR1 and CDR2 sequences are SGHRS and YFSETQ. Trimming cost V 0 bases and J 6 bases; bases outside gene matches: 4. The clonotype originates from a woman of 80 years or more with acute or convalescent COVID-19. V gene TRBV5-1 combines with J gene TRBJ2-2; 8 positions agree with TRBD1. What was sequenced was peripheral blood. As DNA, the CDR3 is TGCGCCAGCAGCTTGGACAGGGGGTTAGCCGGGGAGCTGTTTTTT. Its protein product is CASSLDRGLAGELFF.